These 27 T cell receptor beta chains originate from one sample sequenced in a study of T-cell reconstitution after alpha-beta-depleted transplantation in children. For TCRbeta, the library was prepared with unique molecular identifiers. TCRdb reprocessed the PCR reads via MiXCR and lists one record per CDR3 protein. The sample consists of 450,000 to 600,000 distinct CDR3 sequences, about an eighth of them appearing once. Sample: PBMCs, mostly from graft donor cells, taken 360 days after TCRalphabeta/CD19-depleted stem cell transplant. These receptor sequences come from a male patient younger than 18 who had a stem cell transplant for acute myeloid leukemia, so the T cells may come from the graft donor.

This clonotype was recorded a few times. This chain joins TRBV25-1 and TRBJ2-3, with a weak D call TRBD1 (5 bases). CDR3 length equals 15 residues. The V end was cut by 3 bases, the J end by 4 bases, with 14 bases between. CDR1 is MGHDK, CDR2 SYGVNS, per germline. The CDR3 sequence: CASSEIGHLADTQYF. CDR3 DNA sequence: TGTGCCAGCAGTGAGATTGGACATCTCGCAGATACGCAGTATTTT.

The V call is TRBV14, the J call TRBJ2-4; a possible D gene is TRBD1 (6 bases). CDR1 and CDR2 (germline): SGHDN, FVKESK. Trimming took 1 base from V and 7 from J, leaving 11 bases between them. The CDR3 covers 14 residues. The CDR3 spells CASSQVQGTNIQYF. CDR3 nucleotide sequence: TGTGCCAGCAGCCAAGTACAGGGTACGAACATTCAGTACTTC.

The chain uses TRBV28 and TRBJ2-3; TRBD2 agrees at 7 bases. V was pared by 4 bases and J by 2 bases, with 9 bases of the junction left unmatched. This CDR3 contains 16 residues. Germline CDR1 MDHEN, CDR2 SYDVKM. The CDR3 loop reads CASSSMTSLLTDTQYF. DNA for the CDR3: TGTGCCAGCAGTTCGATGACTAGCCTACTCACAGATACGCAGTATTTT.

This clonotype appeared many times. The chain joins TRBV7-9 to TRBJ2-1; 12 bases fit TRBD2. V lost 3 bases and J lost 2; bases outside the gene matches: 8. Germline-derived CDR1 and CDR2 are SEHNR and FQNEAQ (reference sequence). This CDR3 has 18 residues. CDR3: CASSFPTSGSVPYNEQFF. In DNA form, the CDR3 reads TGTGCCAGCAGCTTCCCGACTAGCGGGAGTGTCCCCTACAATGAGCAGTTCTTC.

The chain combines TRBV24-1 with TRBJ2-1; no clear D gene. Germline V CDR1 and CDR2: KGHDR, SFDVKD. V lost 4 bases and J lost 2, with 14 bases in between. The CDR3 loop spans 16 amino acids. The CDR3 region is CATSDPRTRTYNEQFF. CDR3 DNA: TGTGCCACCAGTGACCCAAGGACGCGGACCTACAATGAGCAGTTCTTC.

The chain has TRBV4-3 and TRBJ2-2; maybe TRBD1 (6 bases). The CDR3 loop spans 18 amino acids. V was pared by 1 base and J by 9 bases, with 24 bases between. CDR1 is LGHNA and CDR2 is YSLEER in the germline V gene. As DNA, the CDR3 is TGCGCCAGCAGCCAAGGCCCGGCTTTCGCAGGGGATCGCCGGGAGCTGTTTTTT. Its protein is CASSQGPAFAGDRRELFF.

The CDR3 DNA sequence: TGCAGTGCTCTGGACTTGGAATATGGCTACACCTTC. It translates to CSALDLEYGYTF. The chain carries TRBV20-1 and TRBJ1-2; D unresolved. V was shortened by 5 bases and J by 5 bases, with 12 bases between the two germline ends. Germline CDR1 and CDR2: DFQATT and SNEGSKA (reference sequence). This CDR3 has 12 residues.

V usage is TRBV5-1 and J usage is TRBJ1-2, with 8 bases aligning to TRBD1. The CDR3 covers 12 residues. CDR1 and CDR2 (germline): SGHRS, YFSETQ. J lost 6 bases, V lost 5 bases, and 3 bases had no gene match. This CDR3 is CASRDRAHGYTF. The CDR3 DNA reads TGCGCCAGCAGGGACAGGGCACATGGCTACACCTTC.

The chain uses TRBV4-3 and TRBJ2-1; 8 nucleotides agree with TRBD2. The CDR3 has 15 residues. The V and J ends lost 3 bases and 8 bases, in that order; junction bases with no gene match: 9. Per the germline V gene, CDR1 is LGHNA and CDR2 is YSLEER. CDR3 loop: CASSHGLAGGDEQFF. The CDR3 nucleotides are TGCGCCAGCAGCCATGGGCTAGCGGGTGGAGATGAGCAGTTCTTC.

The chain uses TRBV9 and TRBJ2-6; D perhaps matches TRBD2 (6 bases). The CDR3 is 15 residues long. Germline V gene lookup returns CDR1 SGDLS and CDR2 YYNGEE. The V and J ends lost 3 bases and 4 bases respectively, with 11 bases between them. The CDR3 sequence is CASSALATGANVLTF. The CDR3 DNA reads as TGTGCCAGCAGCGCCCTAGCGACCGGGGCCAACGTCCTGACTTTC.

Only a few counts were recorded for this clonotype. The rearrangement uses TRBV5-4 and TRBJ2-5; weak D call: TRBD1 (6 bases). From germline, CDR1 is SGHNT and CDR2 YYREEE (reference sequence). The CDR3 has 15 residues. V lost 4 bases to trimming and J lost 2 bases, with 15 bases between them. Written as DNA, the CDR3 is TGTGCCAGCAGCAGTACAGGGTTTCGTCAAGAGACCCAGTACTTC. This encodes CASSSTGFRQETQYF.

The chain recombines TRBV6-2 or TRBV6-3 with TRBJ2-1, with D uncertain. Trimming took off 2 bases at V and 8 bases at J, with 13 bases between the two ends. The germline CDR1 and CDR2 sequences are MNHEY and SVGEGT. CDR3 length equals 14 residues. In DNA form, the CDR3 reads TGTGCCAGCAGTTACGAGATACTGAGCGATGAGCAGTTCTTC. The encoded protein is CASSYEILSDEQFF.

V is TRBV24-1 and J is TRBJ2-7, with D perhaps matching TRBD2 (5 bases). The germline CDR1 and CDR2 sequences are KGHDR and SFDVKD. V shed 0 bases and J shed 6 bases, with 11 bases lying between them. The CDR3 has 14 residues. The CDR3 DNA is TGTGCCACCAGTGATTTGCGGGGAGAGGGCGAGCAGTACTTC. This translates into CATSDLRGEGEQYF.

V and J are TRBV12-3 or TRBV12-4 and TRBJ2-7, with 14 nucleotides matching TRBD2. The CDR3 covers 17 residues. V shed 4 bases, J shed 3 bases, and the junction held 8 bases outside the gene matches. CDR3 in amino acids: CASSWAGTSGRVYEQYF. The DNA of the CDR3 is TGTGCCAGCAGTTGGGCCGGGACTAGCGGGAGAGTCTACGAGCAGTACTTC.

This clonotype was counted only a few times. The rearrangement joins TRBV10-3 to TRBJ2-1; 9 nucleotides agree with TRBD2. J lost 6 bases, V lost 6 bases, and 9 bases had no gene match. The CDR3 consists of 15 residues. Germline V gene sequence: CDR1 ENHRY, CDR2 SYGVKD. The CDR3 sequence: CAISSGTSLINEQFF. CDR3 DNA: TGTGCCATCAGCTCCGGGACTAGCTTGATCAATGAGCAGTTCTTC.

Of note for this clonotype: One end of the junction is discordant with germline, which a read error may explain. This rearrangement joins TRBV3-1 to TRBJ1-1; perhaps TRBD1 as D (6 bases). The CDR3 is made up of 12 amino acids. In germline, CDR1 is LGHDT, CDR2 YNNKEL (reference sequence). The CDR3 spells CASSQDRNEAFF. In nucleotides, the CDR3 is TGTGCCAGCAGTCAAGACAGGAATGAAGCTTTCTTT.

The CDR3 here is CSSRVASGRAATDTQYF. The CDR3 DNA follows: TGCAGCTCTAGGGTGGCTAGCGGGAGGGCCGCCACAGATACGCAGTATTTT. The chain uses TRBV29-1 and TRBJ2-3, with 12 bases lining up with TRBD2. The CDR3 runs to 17 residues. The trim removed 8 bases at V and 2 bases at J, leaving 14 bases unmatched. From germline, CDR1 is SQVTM and CDR2 ANQGSEA.

J is TRBJ2-1 and V is TRBV5-1; tentatively, D is TRBD1 (6 bases). The V gene lost 0 bases and the J gene lost 9 bases, with 16 bases spanning the gap. Germline values: CDR1 SGHRS, CDR2 YFSETQ. This CDR3 spans 15 amino acids. The CDR3: CASSLAGAGVGEQFF. For the CDR3, the DNA is TGCGCCAGCAGCTTGGCAGGGGCAGGGGTTGGTGAGCAGTTCTTC. The variable domain in full, completed from reference TRBV5-1 and TRBJ2-1, reads KAGVTQTPRYLIKTRGQQVTLSCSPISGHRSVSWYQQTPGQGLQFLFEYFSETQRNKGNFPGRFSGRQFSNSRSEMNVSTLELGDSALYLCASSLAGAGVGEQFFGPGTRLTVL.

This CDR3 is CASSQGPAQPQHF. In DNA form, the CDR3 reads TGCGCCAGCAGCCAAGGACCTGCTCAGCCCCAGCATTTT. The chain couples TRBV4-3 to TRBJ1-5; D gene unclear. Germline V CDR1 and CDR2: LGHNA, YSLEER. V was pared by 1 base and J by 6 bases, with 7 bases between. The CDR3 is made up of 13 amino acids.

At least ten counts were recorded for this clonotype. The genes are TRBV20-1 and TRBJ1-2; D unresolved. Germline V lookup: CDR1 DFQATT, CDR2 SNEGSKA (reference sequence). V was clipped by 3 bases and J by 14 bases, with 13 bases between them. This CDR3 has 10 residues. The CDR3 protein is CSASPALWTF. The CDR3 DNA is TGCAGTGCTAGCCCGGCCTTATGGACCTTC.

The genes are TRBV11-2 and TRBJ2-2; 11 nucleotides line up with TRBD2. The J segment lost 4 bases and the V segment lost 4 bases, leaving 17 bases of the junction unmatched. The CDR3 is made up of 20 amino acids. Germline lookup yields CDR1 SGHAT and CDR2 FQNNGV. The DNA for the CDR3 is TGTGCCAGCAGCTCCTCCTGGCTTGGGCATAGCGGGAGGGCCACCGGGGAGCTGTTTTTT. Protein: CASSSSWLGHSGRATGELFF.

The chain couples TRBV11-1 to TRBJ2-1; the match to TRBD2 covers 12 bases. J was trimmed by 3 bases and V by 3 bases; bases with no gene match: 9. Germline loops: CDR1 SGHAT, CDR2 FQDESV (reference sequence). This CDR3 region has 18 residues. The CDR3 reads CASSFLAGGVRSYNEQFF. The CDR3 bases are TGTGCCAGCAGCTTTCTAGCGGGAGGGGTTCGAAGCTACAATGAGCAGTTCTTC.

The chain is built from TRBV20-1 and TRBJ2-7; a weak D match, TRBD1 (6 bases). Trimming removed 0 bases at V and 3 bases at J, with 15 bases between. This CDR3 is 15 amino acids long. Germline CDR1 reads DFQATT; CDR2 reads SNEGSKA (reference sequence). CDR3 nucleotide sequence: TGCAGTGCTAGAGATAGGCAGGGGCTCTACTACGAGCAGTACTTC. Its protein is CSARDRQGLYYEQYF.

This clonotype occurred a few times. In DNA form, the CDR3 reads TGCAGCGCCCGGACAGGGTACCCCTACGAGCAGTACTTC. Its translation: CSARTGYPYEQYF. The V and J genes are TRBV29-1 and TRBJ2-7, with 8 bases lining up with TRBD1. Germline CDR1 and CDR2: SQVTM and ANQGSEA. After removal of 7 bases from V and 2 bases from J, the junction contained 7 bases not matched to a gene. CDR3 length: 13 residues.

This clonotype was recorded at least ten times. This rearrangement joins TRBV7-9 to TRBJ2-1, with TRBD1 matching over 7 bases. This CDR3 spans 14 amino acids. Germline-derived CDR1 and CDR2 are SEHNR and FQNEAQ (reference sequence). Trimming cost V 7 bases and J 9 bases; bases outside gene matches: 12. The CDR3 protein is CASTITVGTVEQFF. CDR3 nucleotide sequence: TGTGCCAGCACCATTACGGTGGGGACAGTTGAGCAGTTCTTC.

This clonotype was detected many times. The chain links TRBV7-2 to TRBJ2-7; 8 nucleotides align to TRBD1. The CDR3 is made up of 14 amino acids. CDR1 SGHTA and CDR2 FQGNSA come from the germline V gene. After removal of 6 bases from V and 3 bases from J, the junction contained 7 bases not matched to a gene. CDR3 protein: CASRRTGIIYEQYF. CDR3 nucleotides: TGTGCCAGCAGACGGACAGGGATAATCTACGAGCAGTACTTC.

This clonotype was observed a handful of times. This sequence joins TRBV7-2 and TRBJ2-1; 7 bases line up with TRBD2. In germline, CDR1 is SGHTA, CDR2 FQGNSA. With V trimmed by 0 bases and J by 9 bases, 8 bases remained unmatched. The length of the CDR3 is 15 residues. The CDR3 is CASSLAGGLGGEQFF. DNA of the CDR3: TGTGCCAGCAGCTTAGCGGGAGGGCTCGGGGGTGAGCAGTTCTTC.